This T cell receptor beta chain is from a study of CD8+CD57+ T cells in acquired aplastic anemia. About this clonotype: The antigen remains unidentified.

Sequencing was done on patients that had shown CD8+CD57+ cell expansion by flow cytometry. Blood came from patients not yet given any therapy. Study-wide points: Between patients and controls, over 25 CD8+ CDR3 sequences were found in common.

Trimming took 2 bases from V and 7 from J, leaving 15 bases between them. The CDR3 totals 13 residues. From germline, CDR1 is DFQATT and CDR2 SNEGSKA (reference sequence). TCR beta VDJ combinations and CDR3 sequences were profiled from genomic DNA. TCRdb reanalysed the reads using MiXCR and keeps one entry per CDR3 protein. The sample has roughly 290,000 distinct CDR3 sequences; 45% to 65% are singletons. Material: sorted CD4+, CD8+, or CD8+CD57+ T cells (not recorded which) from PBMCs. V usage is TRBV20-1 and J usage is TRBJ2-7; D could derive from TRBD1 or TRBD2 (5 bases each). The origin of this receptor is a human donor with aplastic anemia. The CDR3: CSARRDGAWEQYF. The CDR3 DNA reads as TGCAGTGCTAGAAGGGACGGGGCGTGGGAGCAGTACTTC.